This is a list of T cell receptor beta chains from one sample in a study of post-analysis software for immune sequencing data. One entry per CDR3 protein results from TCRdb running MiXCR on the PCR reads. The table has approximately 770,000 distinct CDR3 sequences, about half seen once; the top ten hold 4% to 5%. Input material: blood. These receptors all come from a girl aged 10 to 17 with multiple sclerosis. The CDR3 runs from the conserved cysteine through the conserved F or W.

V	CDR3
TRBV29-1	CSVGPSPGEKLFF
TRBV27	CTSSYSVGTNEKLFF
TRBV5-1	CASSSSGASSYNEQFF
TRBV5-6	CASSSLADAYNEQFF
TRBV12-3/TRBV12-4	CASSPTGSGERYF
TRBV4-3	CASSQGFFEGMVNTEAFF
TRBV7-2	CASSPAYPSRDGTEAFF
TRBV6-2/TRBV6-3	CASSYSGGAEAFF
TRBV24-1	CATSDPGQGARGYTF
TRBV6-1	CASRAQGVTGELFF
TRBV18	CASSPPLSGPWEQYF
TRBV7-6	CASSPRIDMNYEQYF
TRBV12-3/TRBV12-4	CASSLSWNGYTF
TRBV7-2	CASRQGGRNSPLHF
TRBV7-2	CASSYGRTRYEQYF
TRBV7-9	CASSLATMYQETQYF
TRBV20-1	CSARVGRGYTF
TRBV7-7	CASSYTFGQAENQPQHF
TRBV7-9	CASSPPVGGEQFF
TRBV29-1	CSVGASLNTEAFF
TRBV7-3	CASSRTSGSFDEQFF
TRBV20-1	CSARGGGQNSYEQYF
TRBV5-1	CASSLESPRMPYEQYF
TRBV6-6	CASSIIQGPRDTQYF
TRBV20-1	CSASLGTSGIYEQYF